The 4 T cell receptor beta chains in this list originate from one sample, sequenced in a study of cytomegalovirus exposure and HLA in healthy donors. The PCR had 60 Vbeta and 13 Jbeta primers. TCRdb's table, derived via immunoSEQ multiplex PCR, lists solely in-frame clones and lacks some. The repertoire has roughly 120,000 clones, 65% to 90% of them found once; the top ten carry less than 2.5%. Sequenced material: PBMCs. All receptors derive from a woman in her thirties or forties in good health and CMV-seronegative.

This clone has just a few counts. The rearrangement uses TRBV4-3 and TRBJ2-1, with no clear D. The V end was cut by 1 base, the J end by 0 bases, with 10 bases between. This CDR3 comprises 16 residues. Germline assignment: CDR1 LGHNA and CDR2 YSLEER. The CDR3: CASSQGDLDSYNEQFF. CDR3 DNA sequence: TGCGCCAGCAGCCAAGGAGACTTGGACTCCTACAATGAGCAGTTCTTC.

This clone was detected a few times. The rearrangement joins TRBV6-6 to TRBJ1-2; D is uncertain. Trimming stripped 0 bases from V and 4 bases from J, with 12 bases between. Germline V gene sequence: CDR1 MNHNY, CDR2 SVGAGI (reference sequence). The CDR3 sequence is 15 residues long. CDR3 DNA: TGTGCCAGCAGTTACTCGGGAGGGTCAAGCTATGGCTACACCTTC. Translation: CASSYSGGSSYGYTF.

This chain joins TRBV19 and TRBJ2-7, with 8 bases lining up with TRBD2. The length of the CDR3 is 13 residues. Germline V CDR1 and CDR2: LNHDA, SQIVND (reference sequence). The trim removed 1 base at V and 6 bases at J, leaving 2 bases unmatched. CDR3 region: CASSIAGGLEQYF. The CDR3 DNA is TGTGCCAGTAGTATAGCGGGAGGGCTCGAGCAGTACTTC.

The rearrangement uses TRBV18 and TRBJ1-5; maybe TRBD1 (5 bases). Germline V CDR1 and CDR2: KGHSH, LQKENI. The CDR3 has 16 amino acids. Trimming removed 0 bases at V and 6 bases at J, with 15 bases between. The CDR3: CASSPPVRQGGQPQHF. The CDR3 DNA is TGTGCCAGCTCACCACCTGTTCGCCAGGGAGGTCAGCCCCAGCATTTT.